This T cell receptor beta chain was captured by sequencing in a study of immune characterization of retroperitoneal liposarcoma. Many counts were recorded for this clonotype. TCRdb redid the calling of the PCR reads with MiXCR, one entry per CDR3 protein. Here the sample spans approximately 4,500 distinct CDR3 sequences, roughly 35% being singletons. Material for sequencing was tumor tissue. This TCR came from a male donor with retroperitoneal liposarcoma.

The CDR3 is CATSSGSKNIQYF. In DNA, the CDR3 is TGTGCCACCTCATCAGGGAGTAAAAACATTCAGTACTTC. The genes are TRBV27 and TRBJ2-4, with D perhaps assigned TRBD1 or TRBD2 (5 bases each). The V and J ends lost 10 bases and 4 bases respectively, with 14 bases between them. This CDR3 contains 13 residues. CDR1 MNHEY and CDR2 SMNVEV come from the germline V gene (reference sequence).